Each of the 9 T cell receptor beta chains below was sequenced from the same sample in a study of shared clonotypes between healthy human individuals. The data were produced by immunoSEQ multiplex PCR, yet TCRdb's version contains in-frame clones alone and is incomplete. Seen here are roughly 1,500,000 clones, approximately 98.5% observed once, and the top ten hold 0.36%. Input material: naive CD4+ T cells sorted from blood. Subset specified: CD45RA+ positively selected. Every receptor here comes from a man between 25 and 39 years old in good health.

This clone appeared once. CDR3 sequence (DNA): TGTGCCAGCTCACCTGGGACAAAAGGGGATTACGAGCAGTACTTC. Protein product: CASSPGTKGDYEQYF. The rearrangement uses TRBV18 and TRBJ2-7, with a possible D match to TRBD1 (6 bases). Trimming took 3 bases from V and 4 from J, leaving 16 bases between them. Looked up from germline, CDR1 is KGHSH and CDR2 is LQKENI. CDR3 size: 15 residues. The entire variable domain, with the rest obtained from reference TRBV18 and TRBJ2-7, is as follows: NAGVMQNPRHLVRRRGQEARLRCSPMKGHSHVYWYRQLPEEGLKFMVYLQKENIIDESGMPKERFSAEFPKEGPSILRIQQVVRGDSAAYFCASSPGTKGDYEQYFGPGTRLTVT.

This rearrangement joins TRBV4-2 to TRBJ2-1; 7 nucleotides agree with TRBD1. The CDR3 loop spans 15 amino acids. Trimming at V came to 4 bases and at J to 1 base, leaving 4 bases not matched to a gene. The germline CDR1 and CDR2 sequences are LGHNA and YNFKEQ. The CDR3: CASSPTQGSYNEQFF. CDR3 DNA sequence: TGTGCCAGCAGCCCCACACAGGGGTCCTACAATGAGCAGTTCTTC.

This chain uses TRBV9 with TRBJ2-7, with a weak D call TRBD2 (5 bases). Germline CDR1 SGDLS, CDR2 YYNGEE. The V and J ends lost 0 bases and 5 bases respectively, with 9 bases between them. CDR3 length equals 13 residues. The CDR3 region has the DNA TGTGCCAGCAGCGTAGCTCACGGGAACGAGCAGTACTTC. Its translation: CASSVAHGNEQYF. The full variable domain, with the rest looked up from reference TRBV9 and TRBJ2-7, is DSGVTQTPKHLITATGQRVTLRCSPRSGDLSVYWYQQSLDQGLQFLIQYYNGEERAKGNILERFSAQQFPDLHSELNLSSLELGDSALYFCASSVAHGNEQYFGPGTRLTVT.

This rearrangement joins TRBV6-1 to TRBJ2-5; 9 positions agree with TRBD2. The CDR3 is 14 residues long. Trimming at V came to 8 bases and at J to 5 bases, leaving 9 bases not matched to a gene. CDR1 is MNHNS and CDR2 is SASEGT in the germline V gene. The CDR3 DNA follows: TGTGCCAGCTTTACCAGCGGGAGGTCGGAGACCCAGTACTTC. This codes for CASFTSGRSETQYF.

This clone was seen only once. The gene calls are TRBV5-1 and TRBJ1-2; D is possibly TRBD1 (5 bases). The germline V gene encodes CDR1 SGHRS and CDR2 YFSETQ. V shed 0 bases and J shed 6 bases, with 12 bases lying between them. The CDR3 is 14 residues long. The CDR3 DNA sequence: TGCGCCAGCAGCTTGGCAAAACAGGTAGATGGCTACACCTTC. Translation gives CASSLAKQVDGYTF. Supplemented by reference TRBV5-1 and TRBJ1-2, the full variable domain reads KAGVTQTPRYLIKTRGQQVTLSCSPISGHRSVSWYQQTPGQGLQFLFEYFSETQRNKGNFPGRFSGRQFSNSRSEMNVSTLELGDSALYLCASSLAKQVDGYTFGSGTRLTVV.

This rearrangement joins TRBV7-9 to TRBJ2-7, with TRBD1 identical over 7 bases. V gave up 5 bases and J gave up 2 bases; unmatched junction bases: 6. The CDR3 runs to 14 residues. CDR1 is SEHNR and CDR2 is FQNEAQ in the germline V gene (reference sequence). In nucleotides, the CDR3 is TGTGCCAGCAGCCGACTCGGGACAGCCTACGAGCAGTACTTC. Translation gives CASSRLGTAYEQYF. Complete variable domain (other parts from reference TRBV7-9 and TRBJ2-7): DTGVSQNPRHKITKRGQNVTFRCDPISEHNRLYWYRQTLGQGPEFLTYFQNEAQLEKSRLLSDRFSAERPKGSFSTLEIQRTEQGDSAMYLCASSRLGTAYEQYFGPGTRLTVT.

For the CDR3, the DNA is TGTGCCAGCAGCTTGGGGGCACAGGGGGATCAGCCCCAGCATTTT. Its translation is CASSLGAQGDQPQHF. The V gene is TRBV5-6, the J gene TRBJ1-5; TRBD1 matches 8 bases. CDR1 and CDR2 (germline): SGHDT, YYEEEE. V lost 0 bases and J lost 5; bases outside the gene matches: 4. The CDR3 is 15 residues long.

The chain joins TRBV15 to TRBJ2-2; D is possibly TRBD2 (6 bases). The V end lost 8 bases, the J end lost 4 bases, and 17 bases lay between the germline ends. In germline, CDR1 is LNHNV, CDR2 YYDKDF (reference sequence). The CDR3 has 15 residues. In DNA form, the CDR3 reads TGTGCCACCTACGACATGGGGGGAAGCACCGGGGAGCTGTTTTTT. Translated: CATYDMGGSTGELFF.

The chain combines TRBV6-1 with TRBJ2-2, with D perhaps given as TRBD1 or TRBD2 (5 bases each). This CDR3 is 15 amino acids long. Trimming removed 6 bases at V and 3 bases at J, with 14 bases between. Germline CDR1 and CDR2: MNHNS and SASEGT. Here the CDR3 reads CASSDLGDDTGELFF. The CDR3 coding sequence is TGTGCCAGCAGCGACTTAGGGGACGACACCGGGGAGCTGTTTTTT.